This TCR beta chain was recorded in a study of blood T cell repertoires in COVID-19. Looking at the study overall: Specimens from acute and convalescent COVID-19 originated in the United States, Italy and Spain.

CDR1 WNHNN and CDR2 SYGVQD come from the germline V gene (reference sequence). The CDR3 is 16 amino acids. Trimming removed 7 bases from V and 3 bases from J; junction bases left unmatched: 13. Method: immunoSEQ multiplex PCR; TCRdb's copy keeps in-frame clones and lacks some. This table holds 200,000 to 250,000 clones, 88% found once. The rearrangement uses TRBV10-1 and TRBJ2-7; the match to TRBD2 covers 9 bases. Sequencing was performed on PBMCs or T cells enriched from blood (not recorded which). The source of this sequence is a woman aged 25 to 39 who had recovered from COVID-19. The CDR3 protein is CASTLATKRGDYEQYF. CDR3 nucleotide sequence: TGCGCCAGCACCCTCGCCACTAAGCGGGGGGACTACGAGCAGTACTTC.